This T cell receptor beta chain came from a study of T cells in localized non-small cell lung cancer. The assay was immunoSEQ multiplex PCR, and TCRdb's table has in-frame clones only and misses some. The profile covers 30,000 to 35,000 clones, with 70% to 90% appearing a single time and 2.5% to 3% taken by the ten largest. The CDR3 totals 15 residues. V trimming: 6 bases; J trimming: 5 bases; junction bases outside the gene matches: 7. The germline CDR1 and CDR2 sequences are SNHLY and FYNNEI. Regarding this clone: The antigen is undetermined.

Study findings and constraints: In uninvolved adjacent lung, T cell clonality reached its highest value, exceeding tumor. Appearance in adjacent lung was seen for a median 57 of the top 100 tumor clones. Higher blood T cell density tracked longer overall survival.

This sequence joins TRBV2 and TRBJ1-5; TRBD1 agrees at 10 bases. This sample comprised peripheral blood, obtained before any cancer treatment. This receptor was identified in a female donor older than 55 with stage I lung adenocarcinoma. The CDR3 coding sequence is TGTGCCAGCAGCAGGACAGGGGGGTCTCATCAGCCCCAGCATTTT. As protein: CASSRTGGSHQPQHF.